This TCR beta chain was captured by sequencing in a study of Ad26.COV2.S vaccination and SARS-CoV-2 variants. About the study: Participants got Ad26.COV2.S intramuscularly, once or twice 56 days apart.

Trimming left V 4 bases short and J 11 bases short, with 8 bases between. Germline lookup yields CDR1 MNHNY and CDR2 SVGAGI (reference sequence). This CDR3 has 10 amino acids. TCRdb's table, derived via immunoSEQ multiplex PCR, lists solely in-frame clones and lacks some. The top ten clones hold less than 3.5% of a sample with fewer than 300,000 clones, approximately 89% of them seen once. As to treatment: approximately 18 received Ad26.COV2.S at low or high dose, single or two shots; 5 received placebo; per-sample allocation not given. Sampling took place 63 days after the first vaccine or placebo injection.

The chain couples TRBV6-6 to TRBJ1-1, with no clear D. The sequenced sample was peripheral blood, obtained in a trial of Ad26.COV2.S vaccine versus placebo. This receptor was identified in a person between 18 and 65 years old who received the Ad26.COV2.S COVID-19 vaccine or a placebo. As DNA, the CDR3 is TGTGCCAGCAGTTCGGGCACGGCTTTCTTT. It is translated as CASSSGTAFF.